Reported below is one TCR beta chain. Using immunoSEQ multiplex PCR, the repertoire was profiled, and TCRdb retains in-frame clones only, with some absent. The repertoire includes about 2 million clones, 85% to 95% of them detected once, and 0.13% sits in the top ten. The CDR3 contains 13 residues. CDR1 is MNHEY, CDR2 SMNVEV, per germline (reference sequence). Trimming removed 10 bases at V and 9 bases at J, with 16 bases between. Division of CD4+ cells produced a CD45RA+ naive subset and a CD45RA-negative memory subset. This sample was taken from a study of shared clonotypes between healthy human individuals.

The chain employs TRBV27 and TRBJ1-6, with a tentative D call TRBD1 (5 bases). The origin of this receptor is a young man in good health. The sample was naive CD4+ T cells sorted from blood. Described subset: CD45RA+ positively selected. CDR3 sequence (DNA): TGTGCCATTGCCGCCGCAGGGAGTTCACCCCTCCACTTT. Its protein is CAIAAAGSSPLHF.